This paragraph covers one TCR beta chain sequence. The data were obtained in a study of T cells expressing NK-cell markers. The CDR3 totals 15 residues. Germline V CDR1 and CDR2: LNHNV, YYDKDF (reference sequence). TCRdb re-called the 5' RACE reads and catalogs CDR3 proteins one per entry, DNA excluded. The sample has about 260,000 distinct CDR3 sequences, and its top ten clones hold about 0.39%. The sample taken for sequencing was blood T cells: a sorted CD56 or NKG2C T cell subset, CD4+ or CD8+ T cells, or bulk PBMC T cells (not recorded which). This receptor was identified in a man aged 18 to 30 in good health. The V call is TRBV15, the J call TRBJ2-3; TCRdb designates TRBD2, a call that cannot be tested without DNA. CDR3 in amino acids: CATSRDMGAQDTQYF. The full variable domain, its missing parts supplied by reference TRBV15 and TRBJ2-3, is DAMVIQNPRYQVTQFGKPVTLSCSQTLNHNVMYWYQQKSSQAPKLLFHYYDKDFNNEADTPDNFQSRRPNTSFCFLDIRSPGLGDTAMYLCATSRDMGAQDTQYFGPGTRLTVL.